This TCR beta chain is from a study of blood T cells in healthy people across ages (dated by TCRdb to the mid-2010s). About the investigation overall: In model experiments, template switching captured about one uniquely barcoded TCR beta cDNA molecule for every two T cells. Using deep sequencing normalized with unique cDNA molecular identifiers, the study measured how TCR beta repertoire diversity changes with age. The donors were divided into four age groups: young (average around 15 years), middle-aged (roughly 40), aged (roughly 60) and long-lived (about 90). Donors of different ages were randomly distributed across sequencing lanes to avoid experimental bias. The study analyzed two additional independent replicas of 1 million unique cDNA reads from the same blood draw for two donors, one aged 18 to 30 and one aged 80 or older. Broader findings and caveats from the paper: Estimates of total diversity based on one million sequenced T cells were regarded as lower bounds and as underestimates. As age increased, observed TCR beta diversity per million T cells dropped in a roughly linear way, and a significant reduction was already evident by age 40. Compared with the aged group, the long-lived group had more naive CD4+ T cells, fewer expanded clones and increased TCR diversity, suggesting age selection. Bulk unsorted PBMC profiling prevented conclusive comparison of naive and antigen-experienced compartments. Because donor CMV infection status was unknown, age-related changes in expanded clonotypes were potentially confounded. The percentage of naive T cells measured by flow cytometry correlated strongly with observed TCR beta diversity.

Systemically healthy Caucasian individuals from Russia, over 30 in total and aged roughly 6 to 100 years, were included as donors. Roughly 9.5 milliliters of peripheral blood were drawn from each donor into EDTA-treated Vacutainer tubes. Ficoll-Paque density-gradient centrifugation was used to isolate PBMCs, with at least 7 million per sample. Trizol reagent was used to extract total RNA from the PBMCs, yielding at least 6 micrograms per sample. For every donor, an aliquot of PBMCs went through flow cytometry to measure the percentages of naive CD45RAhigh/CD27high T cells. On this clonotype: Its antigen remains unidentified. One base away there is no much larger clone; base qualities are not given.

The library was obtained by 5' RACE. The run used an Illumina HiSeq 2500. A second roughly 6 to 11 cycle PCR used a sample-barcoded 5' primer and a J-beta primer mix. A unique molecular identifier was introduced onto each TCR beta cDNA molecule by a template-switch 5' adaptor carrying 12 random nucleotides. Each sample yielded at least 2.5 million CDR3-containing paired-end reads. All of the RNA was converted into first-strand cDNA using the Mint cDNA synthesis kit, with a TRBC-specific oligonucleotide serving as the primer. After uracil-DNA glycosylase treatment, a first 18-cycle PCR used universal primers M1SS and BC2_uni_R on all cDNA. On the authors' methods: For normalization, 1 million high-quality reads were randomly selected from each sample, with every read carrying a distinct molecular identifier. Reads sharing molecular identifiers were discarded rather than binned into consensus sequences. MiTCR, set to a Q25 quality threshold and the strictest error-elimination algorithm, was used for CDR3 identification, clonotype clustering and error correction. Lower-bound total TCR beta diversity was estimated with a nonparametric unseen species model using Euler transformation. Using fastp trimming at Q25 and MiXCR clonotype assembly, TCRdb reanalyzed the public sequencing data and kept in-frame beta chains. Every entry covers one CDR3 protein and lists the most common genes and DNA from its rows. The V and J calls, along with clone size, are taken from TCRdb and not from the paper's own processing. The sample contains about 1,500,000 distinct CDR3 sequences, 42% of them found a single time. Less than 8% of the sample is held by the ten biggest clonotypes.

Inclusive of the bounding cysteine and phenylalanine, the CDR3 is 15 residues long. Kept here is only the CDR3 DNA, which spans 45 bases and is read in frame from base 1. Compared with germline, V lacks 5 bases and J lacks 2 bases; bases without a gene match: 4. The chain uses TRBV12-3 or TRBV12-4 and TRBJ1-5; 9 bases in the middle match TRBD1. The sample was blood. The TCR was taken from a woman aged 18-29 years in good health. The DNA sequence is TGTGCCAGCAGTAGCCGGACAGGGGGCAATCAGCCCCAGCATTTT. Its coded protein is CASSSRTGGNQPQHF.